Given below is one T cell receptor (beta chain) in context. Its antigen remains unknown. Germline V lookup: CDR1 GTSNPN, CDR2 SVGIG (reference sequence). V trimming: 0 bases; J trimming: 4 bases; junction bases outside the gene matches: 10. The length of the CDR3 is 18 residues. Extraction and reverse transcription of RNA yielded cDNA as the sequencing template. Only in-frame clones appear in the TCRdb table, and some are missing; sequencing was by immunoSEQ multiplex PCR. The data show about 280,000 clones, 58% seen once. The data originate from a study of CD8+ T cells in alopecia areata. Study results and caveats: One nonresponder leaves baseline CD8+ expansion's link to response uncertain. A large proportion of expanded lesional clones were detected persisting in scalp and blood during tofacitinib.

Indicated treatment: oral pan-JAK inhibitor, 5-10 mg twice daily. The researchers isolated CD4+ and CD8+ T cells from PBMCs by sorting. The receptor's source is a human donor with alopecia areata. The sequenced sample was CD4+ T cells sorted from blood, obtained at week 24, from a patient treated with tofacitinib. The chain has TRBV30 and TRBJ2-6; 9 nucleotides match TRBD1. The CDR3 protein is CAWSVSGQGRYGANVLTF. Written as DNA, the CDR3 is TGTGCCTGGAGTGTATCGGGACAGGGAAGGTACGGGGCCAACGTCCTGACTTTC.